One TCR beta chain is described in this entry. This CDR3 spans 14 amino acids. CDR1 is SGHNT, CDR2 YYREEE, per germline (reference sequence). The V and J ends lost 5 bases and 1 base, in that order; junction bases with no gene match: 4. The sample comes from a study of blood T cell repertoires in COVID-19. About the research overall: Collection of acute and convalescent COVID-19 samples took place in the United States, Italy and Spain. T cells, B-cell-depleted T cells, or PBMCs supplied cDNA or gDNA.

Authors' methods: Reference gene primer amplification in the assay estimated nucleated cell counts. Produced via immunoSEQ multiplex PCR; TCRdb's table is partial and in-frame only. V and J calls plus clone size are reproduced from that table; the DNA served to infer D and trimming. Of 55,000 to 65,000 clones listed, around three quarters are singletons. The source material was peripheral blood. This receptor was obtained from a man aged 60 to 69 with acute or convalescent COVID-19. The gene calls are TRBV5-4 and TRBJ1-1; 8 nucleotides align to TRBD1. CDR3 nucleotide sequence: TGTGCCAGCAGTATTGGACAGGGGAACACTGAAGCTTTCTTT. Its protein product is CASSIGQGNTEAFF.